This T cell receptor (beta chain) was sequenced for a study of PD-1 blockade in classical Hodgkin lymphoma. Relapse after autologous stem cell transplantation occurred in every patient, and brentuximab vedotin exposure varied. The data were produced by immunoSEQ multiplex PCR, yet TCRdb's version contains in-frame clones alone and is incomplete. The table has roughly 140,000 clones, less than 80% seen once. The V gene lost 3 bases and the J gene lost 0 bases, with 9 bases spanning the gap. The CDR3 is made up of 14 amino acids. Germline CDR1 GTSNPN, CDR2 SVGIG (reference sequence). Material: peripheral blood mononuclear cells (PBMCs), obtained before the second cycle of nivolumab. The V gene is TRBV30, the J gene TRBJ1-5; the D is unclear. The receptor was isolated from a human donor with classical Hodgkin lymphoma. DNA for the CDR3: TGTGCCTGGAGCCTAGGGAGTAGCAATCAGCCCCAGCATTTT. It codes for CAWSLGSSNQPQHF.